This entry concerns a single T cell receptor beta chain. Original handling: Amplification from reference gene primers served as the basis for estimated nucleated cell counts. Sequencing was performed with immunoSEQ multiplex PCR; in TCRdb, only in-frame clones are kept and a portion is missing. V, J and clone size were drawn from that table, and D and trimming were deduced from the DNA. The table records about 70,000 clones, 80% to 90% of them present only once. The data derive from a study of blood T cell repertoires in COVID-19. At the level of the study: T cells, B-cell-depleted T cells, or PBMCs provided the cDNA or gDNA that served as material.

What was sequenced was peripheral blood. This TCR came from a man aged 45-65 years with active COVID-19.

CDR3 bases: TGTGCCAGTAGTATCACCTCTAGGTCCGTGGGAGATACGCAGTATTTT. Encoded protein: CASSITSRSVGDTQYF. The chain links TRBV19 to TRBJ2-3; D is uncertain. V gave up 3 bases and J gave up 5 bases, with 18 bases separating them. This CDR3 comprises 16 residues. The V gene's germline CDR1 is LNHDA and CDR2 SQIVND (reference sequence).